This T cell receptor beta chain was captured by sequencing in a study of cytomegalovirus exposure and HLA in healthy donors. The PCR contained 60 Vbeta and 13 Jbeta primers. Repertoires were generated with immunoSEQ multiplex PCR, while TCRdb's copy carries only in-frame clones and drops some. Found here are 150,000 to 200,000 clones, approximately 85% of them singletons; the top ten hold roughly 10%. The sample holds one count of this clone. Mismatch with germline at one junction end may stem from a read error. This sequence originates from a man aged 45-65 years in good health and CMV-seropositive. Sequenced input: PBMCs.

This chain's CDR3 is CASSLADRGKETQYF. The CDR3, as DNA: TGCGCCAGCAGTTTGGCGGACAGGGGAAAAGAGACCCAGTACTTC. The V gene is TRBV5-1, the J gene TRBJ2-5; TRBD1 matches at 9 bases. The CDR3 contains 15 residues. In germline, CDR1 is SGHRS, CDR2 YFSETQ.